This entry lists 21 T cell receptor beta chains sequenced from one sample in a study of CD8 T cells in ankylosing spondylitis. Which antigens these TCRs recognize remains unknown. Study-wide findings and caveats: Characteristic, it appeared, of ankylosing spondylitis blood was a TCR beta motif of about eight highly homologous variants.

MiXCR was run by TCRdb on the 5' RACE reads, yielding one entry per CDR3 protein. Of roughly 300,000 distinct CDR3 sequences in the sample, around 8% were seen once. Sequenced material: blood, either unsorted or a sorted T cell fraction (not recorded which). All receptors derive from a male donor with ankylosing spondylitis.

This clonotype was recorded many times. V and J are TRBV28 and TRBJ2-1; D is perhaps TRBD2 (6 bases). Germline V gene lookup returns CDR1 MDHEN and CDR2 SYDVKM. CDR3 length equals 14 residues. V was shortened by 8 bases and J by 6 bases, with 17 bases between the two germline ends. The CDR3 DNA reads TGTGCCAGCCAGCAGGGCGGGGATCGCAATGAGCAGTTCTTC. Encoded protein: CASQQGGDRNEQFF.

This clonotype was detected many times. The V call is TRBV7-9, the J call TRBJ2-5; the D is unclear. Germline assignment: CDR1 SEHNR and CDR2 FQNEAQ (reference sequence). Trimming removed 5 bases from V and 5 bases from J, with 12 bases in between. CDR3 size: 13 residues. CDR3 DNA: TGTGCCAGCAGCCCGGCTACCGGGGAGACCCAGTACTTC. Amino acids: CASSPATGETQYF.

This clonotype showed up just a few times. The chain recombines TRBV6-1 with TRBJ2-7; the D is unclear. Trimming took 7 bases from V and 0 from J, leaving 16 bases between them. Germline loops: CDR1 MNHNS, CDR2 SASEGT. This CDR3 has 15 residues. As DNA, the CDR3 is TGTGCCAGCAAGAATTCACTGCCGATCTCCTACGAGCAGTACTTC. Its protein product is CASKNSLPISYEQYF.

This rearrangement joins TRBV29-1 to TRBJ2-3; TRBD1 aligns across 9 bases. The CDR3 is 13 residues long. Germline CDR1 SQVTM, CDR2 ANQGSEA. J lost 4 bases, V lost 5 bases, and 4 bases had no gene match. CDR3 nucleotide sequence: TGCAGCGTTCGAACAGGGGGCGCAGATACGCAGTATTTT. Encoded protein: CSVRTGGADTQYF.

V gene TRBV4-1 combines with J gene TRBJ2-1; 9 bases line up with TRBD2. There are 17 residues in the CDR3. The J segment lost 5 bases and the V segment lost 1 base, leaving 9 bases of the junction unmatched. Germline CDR1 reads MGHRA; CDR2 reads YSYEKL. Here the CDR3 DNA reads TGCGCCAGCAGCCAAGTGTCTAGCGGGGCGATGAACAATGAGCAGTTCTTC. It translates to CASSQVSSGAMNNEQFF.

The chain has TRBV28 and TRBJ2-1; no firm D call. Germline V gene sequence: CDR1 MDHEN, CDR2 SYDVKM. Trimming left V 2 bases short and J 5 bases short, with 13 bases between. The length of the CDR3 is 15 residues. Here the CDR3 DNA reads TGTGCCAGCAGTTTAAGGACCGCATCCAACAATGAGCAGTTCTTC. It encodes CASSLRTASNNEQFF.

This clonotype showed up many times. This rearrangement joins TRBV20-1 to TRBJ1-4; D possibly corresponds to TRBD1 (5 bases). V lost 4 bases to trimming and J lost 7 bases, with 13 bases between them. The CDR3 runs 13 residues. Germline V CDR1 and CDR2: DFQATT, SNEGSKA (reference sequence). In DNA form, the CDR3 reads TGCAGTGCTACCCCGGGTGGGACTGAAAAACTGTTTTTT. Its protein is CSATPGGTEKLFF.

The genes are TRBV20-1 and TRBJ1-2; possibly TRBD1 for D (6 bases). There are 14 residues in the CDR3. The V end was cut by 2 bases, the J end by 4 bases, with 14 bases between. CDR1 DFQATT and CDR2 SNEGSKA come from the germline V gene (reference sequence). This CDR3 reads CSARSPGQSYGYTF. CDR3 bases: TGCAGTGCTAGAAGCCCAGGACAGAGCTATGGCTACACCTTC.

Many counts were recorded for this clonotype. This rearrangement joins TRBV5-1 to TRBJ2-5, with 8 nucleotides matching TRBD2. The CDR3 extends over 15 amino acids. Germline V gene lookup returns CDR1 SGHRS and CDR2 YFSETQ. The ends lost 1 base at V and 5 bases at J; junction bases unmatched: 7. CDR3 in amino acids: CASSLSSGSDETQYF. Written as DNA, the CDR3 is TGCGCCAGCAGCTTGTCCAGCGGGAGTGATGAGACCCAGTACTTC.

The V and J genes are TRBV12-3 or TRBV12-4 and TRBJ2-5; 12 bases are a match to TRBD2. The V and J ends lost 11 bases and 5 bases, in that order; junction bases with no gene match: 9. There are 14 residues in the CDR3. The CDR3, as DNA: TGTGCCTCGGGCCGGCTAGCGGGAGGGGAGACCCAGTACTTC. This translates into CASGRLAGGETQYF.

This clonotype occurred a few times. This rearrangement joins TRBV27 to TRBJ2-7; possibly TRBD2 for D (8 bases). The CDR3 length is 15 residues. The V and J ends lost 8 bases and 3 bases respectively, with 20 bases between them. In germline, CDR1 is MNHEY, CDR2 SMNVEV (reference sequence). The CDR3 spells CASRRGGTADYEQYF. The CDR3, as DNA: TGTGCCAGCCGACGGGGGGGGACAGCCGACTACGAGCAGTACTTC.

The sample holds many counts of this clonotype. This rearrangement joins TRBV3-1 to TRBJ2-1; D unclear. V lost 1 base to trimming and J lost 9 bases, with 7 bases between them. Germline-derived CDR1 and CDR2 are LGHDT and YNNKEL (reference sequence). This CDR3 contains 12 residues. The CDR3 reads CASSQAESEQFF. As DNA, the CDR3 is TGTGCCAGCAGCCAAGCTGAGAGTGAGCAGTTCTTC.

As regards this clonotype: At one end the junction does not follow the germline gene, possibly because of a read error. CDR3 in amino acids: CASSIAGASYEQYF. Here the CDR3 DNA reads TGTGCCAGCAGCATAGCGGGAGCTTCCTACGAGCAGTACTTC. V is TRBV7-2 and J is TRBJ2-7; TRBD2 agrees at 9 bases. The CDR3 consists of 14 residues. Germline V gene data show CDR1 as SGHTA and CDR2 as FQGNSA.

This clonotype has a count of ten or more. The V call is TRBV5-1, the J call TRBJ1-5, with D possibly being TRBD1 (5 bases). CDR3 length: 13 residues. V was shortened by 5 bases and J by 0 bases, with 6 bases between the two germline ends. Germline CDR1 is SGHRS and CDR2 is YFSETQ. In DNA form, the CDR3 reads TGCGCCAGCAGACAGGATAGCAATCAGCCCCAGCATTTT. Amino acid sequence: CASRQDSNQPQHF.

The chain uses TRBV15 and TRBJ2-1; possible D gene TRBD2, 7 bases. V shed 0 bases and J shed 12 bases, with 15 bases lying between them. CDR3 length: 14 residues. Germline V lookup: CDR1 LNHNV, CDR2 YYDKDF (reference sequence). The CDR3 DNA reads TGTGCCACCAGCAGAGATCGGCGGGGGCAGGGGCAGTTCTTC. Protein: CATSRDRRGQGQFF.

This clonotype was seen repeatedly, ten times or more. CDR3 sequence: CASTPRLAGIEQFF. The CDR3 nucleotides read TGCGCCAGCACCCCGCGGCTAGCGGGAATTGAGCAGTTCTTC. V and J are TRBV5-1 and TRBJ2-1, with 9 bases identical to TRBD2. The J segment lost 9 bases and the V segment lost 6 bases, leaving 10 bases of the junction unmatched. The CDR3 is made up of 14 amino acids. Germline V CDR1 and CDR2: SGHRS, YFSETQ. Full variable domain (rest looked up from reference TRBV5-1 and TRBJ2-1): KAGVTQTPRYLIKTRGQQVTLSCSPISGHRSVSWYQQTPGQGLQFLFEYFSETQRNKGNFPGRFSGRQFSNSRSEMNVSTLELGDSALYLCASTPRLAGIEQFFGPGTRLTVL.

This clonotype was counted many times. The V call is TRBV7-8, the J call TRBJ2-1; D not resolved. This CDR3 comprises 13 residues. With 8 bases removed from V and 4 bases from J, the gap between germline ends came to 12 bases. Germline V gene lookup returns CDR1 SGHVS and CDR2 FQNEAQ. This chain's CDR3 is CASAAELYNEQFF. The CDR3 DNA sequence: TGTGCCAGCGCCGCCGAGCTTTACAATGAGCAGTTCTTC.

The chain carries TRBV24-1 and TRBJ2-5; D gene uncertain. CDR1 and CDR2 (germline): KGHDR, SFDVKD. The CDR3 runs to 13 residues. The germline V and J ends were trimmed by 3 bases and 2 bases, with 6 bases remaining between them. CDR3 sequence reads: CATSDLNQETQYF. CDR3 nucleotides: TGTGCCACCAGTGATCTGAATCAAGAGACCCAGTACTTC.

The chain is built from TRBV20-1 and TRBJ2-2, with TRBD2 matching over 13 bases. Germline values: CDR1 DFQATT, CDR2 SNEGSKA (reference sequence). This CDR3 comprises 18 residues. V lost 3 bases and J lost 4; bases outside the gene matches: 11. The CDR3 DNA reads as TGCAGTGCTAGCGCGGGCGGACTAGCGGGAGTGGGCACCGGGGAGCTGTTTTTT. It codes for CSASAGGLAGVGTGELFF.

This clonotype was detected many times. The J gene is TRBJ2-1, the V gene TRBV25-1; TRBD1 or TRBD2 may be the D gene (6 bases each). This CDR3 region has 14 residues. Germline V gene sequence: CDR1 MGHDK, CDR2 SYGVNS. V lost 2 bases to trimming and J lost 12 bases, with 17 bases between them. CDR3 residues: CASSEIRGGSVQFF. CDR3 bases: TGTGCCAGCAGTGAAATCAGGGGAGGTTCAGTGCAGTTCTTC.

This sequence joins TRBV5-1 and TRBJ2-1, with D possibly TRBD1 on 7 matching bases. Per the germline V gene, CDR1 is SGHRS and CDR2 is YFSETQ. The ends were cut back, 3 bases at V and 4 bases at J, with 14 bases in the middle. The CDR3 has 15 residues. The CDR3 spells CASSSEGAGYNEQFF. Written as DNA, the CDR3 is TGCGCCAGCAGCTCAGAGGGGGCGGGATACAATGAGCAGTTCTTC.